The clone carrying this TCR beta chain was picked up many times. The antigen is unknown. The authors amplified TCR beta CDR3 regions, and they did so from RNA transcripts for repertoire sequencing. HTBI primers primed a first-round RT-PCR, and a second-round multiplex PCR followed. In TCRdb, the multiplex PCR reads were re-called with MiXCR into one record per CDR3 protein. The profile covers about 400,000 distinct CDR3 sequences, with approximately 20% appearing a single time and roughly 1.5% taken by the ten largest. The data were taken from a study of Graves' ophthalmopathy and Graves' hyperthyroidism. Study-level findings and limits: The model predicted ophthalmopathy progression with 70.59% sensitivity and approximately 72% specificity.

The source material was peripheral blood. The TCR was taken from a woman between 18 and 29 years old with Graves' ophthalmopathy.

CDR3 nucleotide sequence: TGTGCCAGCAGTTACCCCTCATGCAGTAGCGGGGTCTCCTACGAGCAGTACTTC. Amino acid sequence: CASSYPSCSSGVSYEQYF. The chain couples TRBV6-7 to TRBJ2-7, with 8 bases lining up with TRBD2. TRBV6-7 is labeled an ORF, and its function is uncertain. V was pared by 2 bases and J by 0 bases, with 12 bases of the junction left unmatched. The CDR3 totals 18 residues.